At least ten counts were recorded for the clone carrying this TCR beta chain. Specified time point: patch test 1, 2 weeks after DPC sensitization. The treatment is: therapeutic diphenylcyclopropenone sensitization with weekly scalp DPC. This record belongs to a study of human T cells and chemical hapten exposure. The overall study: Recorded diagnoses among the mostly female patients were alopecia areata, totalis or universalis.

The length of the CDR3 is 16 residues. Deletions cut 6 bases from V and 1 base from J, with 19 bases between. Germline CDR1 DFQATT, CDR2 SNEGSKA (reference sequence). The library tagged each cDNA molecule with unique molecular identifiers. One entry per CDR3 protein, called by TCRdb with MiXCR from the RACE reads. The repertoire includes approximately 49,000 distinct CDR3 sequences, 9.3% of them detected once, and around 4.5% sits in the top ten. This receptor was obtained from a woman between 50 and 59 years old with alopecia areata. Some clones in this sample may be carry-over from other donors' samples. The sample here was whole blood, taken in connection with sensitization to the hapten diphenylcyclopropenone (DPC). The rearrangement links TRBV20-1 to TRBJ2-1; D is undetermined. The chain's CDR3 is CSAIPALAASYNEQFF. CDR3 sequence (DNA): TGCAGTGCCATCCCCGCCCTGGCGGCGTCCTACAATGAGCAGTTCTTC.